This is a list of T cell receptor beta chains from one sample in a study of control samples from healthy donors and cancer patients. Measured with immunoSEQ multiplex PCR; TCRdb has only the in-frame clones, and not every one. The sample contains 95,000 to 150,000 clones, 80% to 90% of which appear only once. Input material: blood. The receptors come from a man aged 40-55 years in good health. The CDR3 runs from the conserved cysteine through the conserved F or W. D genes are given only for firm matches. Where a row states a size, it is once, few, many or the class of an expanded clone; other rows omit it.

clone_size,d_call,v_call,j_call,cdr3_aa,cdr3_nt
once,TRBD1,TRBV29-1,TRBJ1-2,CSTGTGDSGYTF,TGCAGCACCGGGACAGGGGACTCTGGCTACACCTTC
NA,NA,TRBV7-9,TRBJ2-7,CASSLRGTGIEQYF,TGTGCCAGCAGCTTAAGGGGCACAGGGATCGAGCAGTACTTC
NA,NA,TRBV5-1,TRBJ1-2,CASSLPQQGSGYTF,TGCGCCAGCAGCTTACCCCAACAGGGATCTGGCTACACCTTC
NA,NA,TRBV15,TRBJ1-1,CATSRDLRGGNTEAFF,TGTGCCACCAGCAGAGATCTTCGGGGAGGGAACACTGAAGCTTTCTTT
NA,NA,TRBV2,TRBJ1-2,CASSGFWGPDGYTF,TGTGCCAGCAGTGGATTTTGGGGGCCGGATGGCTACACCTTC
NA,NA,TRBV7-9,TRBJ1-1,CASRAVGGNTEAFF,TGTGCCAGCAGGGCGGTCGGGGGGAACACTGAAGCTTTCTTT
NA,TRBD1,TRBV12-5,TRBJ2-3,CASGGQGTDTQYF,TGTGCTAGTGGGGGACAGGGGACAGATACGCAGTATTTT
NA,TRBD1,TRBV5-1,TRBJ2-7,CASSSLQGTYEQYF,TGCGCCAGCAGCTCCCTACAGGGGACCTACGAGCAGTACTTC
NA,NA,TRBV27,TRBJ2-3,CASSSNGLWGTDTQYF,TGTGCCAGCAGCTCTAACGGGTTGTGGGGCACAGATACGCAGTATTTT
NA,TRBD2,TRBV11-3,TRBJ2-5,CASSPGLAGGPRETQYF,TGTGCCAGCAGCCCAGGACTAGCGGGGGGGCCGAGGGAGACCCAGTACTTC
NA,NA,TRBV18,TRBJ1-5,CASSPGGWNQPQHF,TGTGCCAGCTCACCCGGCGGGTGGAATCAGCCCCAGCATTTT
NA,TRBD1,TRBV29-1,TRBJ1-2,CSVRGTGGLGYTF,TGCAGCGTTCGAGGGACAGGGGGCCTTGGCTACACCTTC
NA,TRBD2,TRBV7-2,TRBJ2-3,CASSLARSGGADTQYF,TGTGCCAGCAGCTTAGCGCGTAGCGGGGGGGCAGATACGCAGTATTTT
NA,TRBD2,TRBV9,TRBJ2-7,CASSVGGGGPFYEQYF,TGTGCCAGCAGCGTAGGCGGCGGGGGGCCCTTCTACGAGCAGTACTTC
once,NA,TRBV4-3,TRBJ2-7,CASSQELIVSYEQYF,TGCGCCAGCAGCCAAGAACTTATAGTTTCCTACGAGCAGTACTTC
once,NA,TRBV10-3,TRBJ2-7,CAISEISGEQYF,TGTGCCATCAGTGAGATCTCGGGGGAGCAGTACTTC
NA,TRBD1,TRBV7-2,TRBJ1-2,CASSLATQGEYGYTF,TGTGCCAGCAGCTTAGCGACACAGGGGGAGTATGGCTACACCTTC
NA,NA,TRBV18,TRBJ2-2,CASSPRNTNTGELFF,TGTGCCAGCTCACCGCGCAATACGAACACCGGGGAGCTGTTTTTT
NA,NA,TRBV7-2,TRBJ1-5,CASSRPTGGSNQPQHF,TGTGCCAGCAGCCGCCCTACGGGGGGCTCCAATCAGCCCCAGCATTTT
NA,NA,TRBV5-1,TRBJ2-3,CASSPGGVGTDTQYF,TGCGCCAGCAGCCCGGGCGGGGTGGGGACAGATACGCAGTATTTT
NA,TRBD2,TRBV11-3,TRBJ2-3,CASSLGLAGGLSFTDTQYF,TGTGCCAGCAGCTTGGGACTAGCGGGGGGGCTGAGTTTCACAGATACGCAGTATTTT
NA,NA,TRBV19,TRBJ1-1,CASSIVPDAHTEAFF,TGTGCCAGTAGTATAGTCCCAGACGCCCACACTGAAGCTTTCTTT
few,TRBD1,TRBV2,TRBJ1-5,CASSNTGGNQPQHF,TGTGCCAGCAGTAACACAGGGGGCAATCAGCCCCAGCATTTT
once,TRBD2,TRBV11-3,TRBJ2-5,CASSPPGLAGQETQYF,TGTGCCAGCAGCCCCCCGGGACTAGCGGGGCAAGAGACCCAGTACTTC
NA,NA,TRBV6-5,TRBJ2-5,CASSITGKETQYF,TGTGCCAGCAGCATAACAGGGAAAGAGACCCAGTACTTC
NA,TRBD1,TRBV5-1,TRBJ2-7,CASSSGAGTEQYF,TGCGCCAGCAGCTCTGGGGCCGGGACAGAACAGTACTTC